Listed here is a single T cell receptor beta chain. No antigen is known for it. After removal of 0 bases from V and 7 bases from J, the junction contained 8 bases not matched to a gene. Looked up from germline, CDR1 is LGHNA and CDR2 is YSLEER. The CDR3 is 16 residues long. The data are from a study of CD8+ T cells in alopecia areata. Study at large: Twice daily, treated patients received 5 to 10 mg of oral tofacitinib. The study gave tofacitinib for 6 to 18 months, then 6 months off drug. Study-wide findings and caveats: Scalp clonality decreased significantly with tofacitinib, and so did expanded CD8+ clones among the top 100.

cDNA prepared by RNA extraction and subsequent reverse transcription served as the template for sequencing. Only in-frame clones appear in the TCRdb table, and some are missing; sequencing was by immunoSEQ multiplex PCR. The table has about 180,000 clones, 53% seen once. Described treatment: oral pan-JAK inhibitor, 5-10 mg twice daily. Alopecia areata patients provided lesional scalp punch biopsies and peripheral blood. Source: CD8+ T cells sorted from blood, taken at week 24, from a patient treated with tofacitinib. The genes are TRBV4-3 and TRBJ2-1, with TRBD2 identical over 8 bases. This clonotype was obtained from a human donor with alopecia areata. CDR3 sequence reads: CASSQDPTGLGNEQFF. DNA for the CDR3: TGCGCCAGCAGCCAAGATCCCACGGGACTAGGAAATGAGCAGTTCTTC.